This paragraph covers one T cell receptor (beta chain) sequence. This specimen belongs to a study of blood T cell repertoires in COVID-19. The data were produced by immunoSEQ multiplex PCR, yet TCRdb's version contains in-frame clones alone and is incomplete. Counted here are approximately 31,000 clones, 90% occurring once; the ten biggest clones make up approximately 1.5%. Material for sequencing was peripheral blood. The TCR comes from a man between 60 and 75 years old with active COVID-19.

The CDR3 nucleotides read TGTGCCAGCAGTTTTACGACTTTTCGGGAACCTCAAGAGACCCAGTACTTC. This sequence encodes CASSFTTFREPQETQYF. The J gene is TRBJ2-5, the V gene TRBV6-2 or TRBV6-3, with D tentatively TRBD2 (5 bases). The germline CDR1 and CDR2 sequences are MNHEY and SVGEGT. The V end lost 4 bases, the J end lost 2 bases, and 20 bases lay between the germline ends. This CDR3 is 17 amino acids long.